This TCR beta chain was documented in a study of blood T cell repertoires in COVID-19. Looking at the study overall: The analysed material was cDNA or gDNA that came from T cells, B-cell-depleted T cells, or PBMCs.

In the original processing: Estimates of nucleated cell counts were drawn from the amplification of reference gene primers. Some clones are missing from TCRdb's copy, which holds only in-frame ones; the method was immunoSEQ multiplex PCR. The DNA was the basis for D and trimming; V, J and clone size are from that table. The profile shows 120,000 to 150,000 clones, about 85% of them singletons. Trimming pared 5 bases from V and 1 base from J, leaving 13 bases between. CDR1 PRHDT and CDR2 FYEKMQ come from the germline V gene (reference sequence). This CDR3 is built from 15 residues. This clonotype originated in a woman aged 40 to 55 with active or convalescent COVID-19. The chain joins TRBV13 to TRBJ2-3, with D possibly matching TRBD1 (6 bases). The sample was peripheral blood. The CDR3 is CASSATGTGTDTQYF. The DNA of the CDR3 is TGTGCCAGCAGCGCAACAGGGACCGGCACAGATACGCAGTATTTT. Full variable domain (outside the CDR3, taken from reference TRBV13 and TRBJ2-3): AAGVIQSPRHLIKEKRETATLKCYPIPRHDTVYWYQQGPGQDPQFLISFYEKMQSDKGSIPDRFSAQQFSDYHSELNMSSLELGDSALYFCASSATGTGTDTQYFGPGTRLTVL.